Following are 24 T cell receptor beta chains from one sample sequenced in a study of cytomegalovirus exposure and HLA in healthy donors. This PCR relied on a set of 60 Vbeta primers and 13 Jbeta primers. The repertoire was sequenced with immunoSEQ multiplex PCR; TCRdb's copy has only in-frame clones and lacks some. The data show about 110,000 clones, about four fifths seen once. Sequencing was performed on PBMCs. The receptors originated from a woman in her fifties or sixties in good health and CMV-seropositive.

The chain employs TRBV27 and TRBJ1-2, with 8 nucleotides matching TRBD1. Germline V gene sequence: CDR1 MNHEY, CDR2 SMNVEV (reference sequence). The CDR3 runs to 15 residues. V was pared by 3 bases and J by 3 bases, with 6 bases of the junction left unmatched. The DNA of the CDR3 is TGTGCCAGCAGTTTGTGGCAGGGGGCTGACTATGGCTACACCTTC. The encoded protein is CASSLWQGADYGYTF.

This clone was found once. The V and J genes are TRBV6-4 and TRBJ2-1; TRBD2 matches 9 bases. After removal of 2 bases from V and 8 bases from J, the junction contained 7 bases not matched to a gene. The CDR3 runs 15 residues. Germline V lookup: CDR1 MRHNA, CDR2 SNTAGT. The CDR3 nucleotides read TGTGCCAGCAGTGACGGGGCGGGAGGGCTGGATGAGCAGTTCTTC. Its protein product is CASSDGAGGLDEQFF.

V and J are TRBV11-1 and TRBJ2-5, with TRBD2 matching 8 bases. CDR3 size: 16 residues. Per germline, CDR1 SGHAT and CDR2 FQDESV (reference sequence). V shed 5 bases and J 2 bases; nucleotides not matched to a gene: 10. The CDR3 reads CASSQELAAGQETQYF. Written as DNA, the CDR3 is TGTGCCAGCAGCCAAGAACTAGCGGCCGGGCAAGAGACCCAGTACTTC.

The CDR3 protein is CASSQVELAGGGRAYEQYF. The CDR3 DNA reads as TGTGCCAGCAGCCAAGTAGAACTAGCGGGGGGAGGGAGGGCCTACGAGCAGTACTTC. The rearrangement uses TRBV4-2 and TRBJ2-7, with 12 bases aligning to TRBD2. The V gene end was trimmed by 1 base and the J gene end by 2 bases; junction bases not matched to a gene: 12. This CDR3 contains 19 residues. Per germline, CDR1 LGHNA and CDR2 YNFKEQ.

The gene calls are TRBV9 and TRBJ1-2; 7 nucleotides agree with TRBD1. J lost 4 bases, V lost 6 bases, and 6 bases had no gene match. This CDR3 has 13 residues. CDR1 and CDR2 from the germline V gene are SGDLS and YYNGEE. The CDR3 protein is CASTRQGSYGYTF. Written as DNA, the CDR3 is TGTGCCAGCACAAGACAGGGAAGCTATGGCTACACCTTC.

This chain uses TRBV29-1 with TRBJ2-7; weak D call: TRBD1 (5 bases). V was cut by 4 bases and J by 4 bases, with 14 bases left in between. The germline gives CDR1 SQVTM, CDR2 ANQGSEA. The CDR3 consists of 13 residues. The DNA for the CDR3 is TGCAGCGTTGGGGGCGGATCCTTATACGAGCAGTACTTC. Translated: CSVGGGSLYEQYF.

The V and J genes are TRBV6-5 and TRBJ2-4, with 9 bases fitting TRBD2. The CDR3 has 14 residues. The V gene end was trimmed by 0 bases and the J gene end by 7 bases; junction bases not matched to a gene: 1. The germline V gene has CDR1 MNHEY and CDR2 SVGAGI. The CDR3 coding sequence is TGTGCCAGCAGTTACTCGCGGGGGGGGAACATTCAGTACTTC. Residues: CASSYSRGGNIQYF.

This chain uses TRBV28 with TRBJ1-4; D perhaps matches TRBD1 (5 bases). The CDR3 runs 14 residues. Germline values: CDR1 MDHEN, CDR2 SYDVKM. V lost 4 bases, J lost 2 bases, and 8 bases lay in between. The CDR3 region is CASSYSGTNEKLFF. CDR3 coding DNA: TGTGCCAGCAGTTACTCAGGGACTAATGAAAAACTGTTTTTT.

V usage is TRBV29-1 and J usage is TRBJ1-2; 7 bases match TRBD1. Germline V gene data show CDR1 as SQVTM and CDR2 as ANQGSEA. The CDR3 runs 13 residues. V shed 5 bases, J shed 0 bases, and the junction held 3 bases outside the gene matches. The CDR3 DNA reads TGCAGCGTTCGGAGGGGGCCTAACTATGGCTACACCTTC. It is translated as CSVRRGPNYGYTF. Full variable domain (missing parts from reference TRBV29-1 and TRBJ1-2): SAVISQKPSRDICQRGTSLTIQCQVDSQVTMMFWYRQQPGQSLTLIATANQGSEATYESGFVIDKFPISRPNLTFSTLTVSNMSPEDSSIYLCSVRRGPNYGYTFGSGTRLTVV.

This chain links TRBV7-9 with TRBJ1-2, with 8 bases that match TRBD1. The CDR3 has 13 residues. V lost 5 bases to trimming and J lost 7 bases; unmatched junction nucleotides: 6. Germline assignment: CDR1 SEHNR and CDR2 FQNEAQ (reference sequence). The CDR3 region is CASSQTGVPGYTF. CDR3 nucleotide sequence: TGTGCCAGCAGCCAGACAGGGGTCCCTGGCTACACCTTC.

The chain links TRBV7-3 to TRBJ2-1, with 10 positions matching TRBD2. V was pared by 5 bases and J by 6 bases, with 16 bases of the junction left unmatched. The CDR3 runs 18 residues. The germline gives CDR1 SGHTA, CDR2 FQGTGA. CDR3 sequence: CASSKAGGPGWTTNEQFF. The DNA of the CDR3 is TGTGCCAGCAGCAAAGCGGGAGGGCCGGGTTGGACGACCAATGAGCAGTTCTTC.

This clone was detected only a few times. V is TRBV28 and J is TRBJ2-7, with a weak D call TRBD1 (5 bases). This CDR3 comprises 15 residues. V was cut by 3 bases and J by 5 bases, with 17 bases left in between. Germline V CDR1 and CDR2: MDHEN, SYDVKM. For the CDR3, the DNA is TGTGCCAGCAGTTTGTTGGGTAGGGGTAGGGACGAGCAGTACTTC. This codes for CASSLLGRGRDEQYF.

As regards this clone: A read error may account for a junction end that differs from germline. The rearrangement uses TRBV7-7 and TRBJ2-1; 9 bases agree with TRBD1. This CDR3 spans 16 amino acids. CDR1 is SSHAT, CDR2 FNYEAQ, per germline (reference sequence). The CDR3 coding sequence is TGTGCTAGCAGCGTGGGTGTACAGGGGGCTTACAATGAGCAGTTCTTC. This codes for CASSVGVQGAYNEQFF.

The V gene is TRBV4-2, the J gene TRBJ1-5; possible D gene TRBD1, 5 bases. V dropped 1 base and J dropped 0 bases, with 13 bases sitting between them. Germline V gene lookup returns CDR1 LGHNA and CDR2 YNFKEQ. This CDR3 region has 17 residues. This chain's CDR3 is CASSQVRQGYSNQPQHF. The CDR3 DNA follows: TGTGCCAGCAGCCAAGTTCGCCAGGGCTATAGCAATCAGCCCCAGCATTTT.

The chain recombines TRBV4-1 with TRBJ1-2; possible D gene TRBD1, 6 bases. Trimming removed 4 bases at V and 8 bases at J, with 17 bases between. The length of the CDR3 is 14 residues. Per the germline V gene, CDR1 is MGHRA and CDR2 is YSYEKL. CDR3 coding DNA: TGCGCCAGCAGCCCTGGTCCAGGCGGGGGCGGCTACACCTTC. It translates to CASSPGPGGGGYTF.

This chain links TRBV7-9 with TRBJ1-4; a possible D gene is TRBD1 (6 bases). V was cut by 2 bases and J by 3 bases, with 10 bases left in between. This CDR3 contains 15 residues. Per germline, CDR1 SEHNR and CDR2 FQNEAQ (reference sequence). CDR3 sequence (DNA): TGTGCCAGCAGCTTACAGGGGCCCCCTAATGAAAAACTGTTTTTT. Protein sequence: CASSLQGPPNEKLFF.

This clone was detected only once. This chain links TRBV19 with TRBJ1-2; tentatively, D is TRBD1 (5 bases). CDR3 length equals 14 residues. Looked up from germline, CDR1 is LNHDA and CDR2 is SQIVND (reference sequence). V was shortened by 4 bases and J by 4 bases, with 13 bases between the two germline ends. The CDR3 region is CASSTAQDTYGYTF. CDR3 DNA sequence: TGTGCCAGTAGTACAGCACAGGATACCTATGGCTACACCTTC.

V usage is TRBV10-3 and J usage is TRBJ2-3, with 8 positions matching TRBD2. V gave up 7 bases and J gave up 3 bases; unmatched junction bases: 6. Germline V CDR1 and CDR2: ENHRY, SYGVKD. This CDR3 comprises 14 residues. The CDR3 loop reads CAINALAETDTQYF. In nucleotides, the CDR3 is TGTGCCATCAATGCACTAGCGGAGACAGATACGCAGTATTTT.

The chain employs TRBV7-9 and TRBJ2-3, with D possibly being TRBD2 (5 bases). The V gene lost 6 bases and the J gene lost 6 bases, with 13 bases spanning the gap. CDR3 size: 13 residues. Germline V lookup: CDR1 SEHNR, CDR2 FQNEAQ (reference sequence). The CDR3 here is CASRRRAGDTQYF. CDR3 DNA sequence: TGTGCCAGCAGGCGGCGGGCTGGGGATACGCAGTATTTT.

The chain uses TRBV2 and TRBJ2-7, with a tentative D call TRBD1 (6 bases). The CDR3 is made up of 13 amino acids. Deletions cut 4 bases from V and 2 bases from J, with 9 bases between. CDR1 is SNHLY, CDR2 FYNNEI, per germline. The CDR3 DNA is TGTGCCAGCAGTGGGGGACAAACCTACGAGCAGTACTTC. The encoded protein is CASSGGQTYEQYF.

The V and J genes are TRBV27 and TRBJ2-7; TRBD2 agrees at 8 bases. CDR1 is MNHEY and CDR2 is SMNVEV in the germline V gene (reference sequence). There are 14 residues in the CDR3. V shed 0 bases and J 7 bases; nucleotides not matched to a gene: 5. The CDR3 protein is CASSLSAGVGEQYF. The CDR3 bases are TGTGCCAGCAGTTTATCAGCGGGAGTGGGAGAGCAGTACTTC.

The V and J genes are TRBV4-1 and TRBJ1-4; 7 bases agree with TRBD1. Germline-derived CDR1 and CDR2 are MGHRA and YSYEKL. V lost 4 bases and J lost 7; bases outside the gene matches: 9. There are 15 residues in the CDR3. CDR3 protein: CASSRTTGSLEKLFF. The CDR3 region has the DNA TGCGCCAGCAGCCGGACGACAGGGTCGCTTGAAAAACTGTTTTTT.

The V gene is TRBV7-6, the J gene TRBJ1-3; D remains unclear. V was clipped by 5 bases and J by 0 bases, with 23 bases between them. Germline values: CDR1 SGHVS, CDR2 FNYEAQ. This CDR3 is 19 amino acids long. The CDR3, as DNA: TGTGCCAGCAGCCTGAGACCTGGCTCGGCGGTGTACTCTGGAAACACCATATATTTT. The encoded protein is CASSLRPGSAVYSGNTIYF.

The chain combines TRBV18 with TRBJ1-3; 7 nucleotides match TRBD1. The CDR3 runs to 16 residues. V was pared by 8 bases and J by 3 bases, with 13 bases of the junction left unmatched. The germline V gene encodes CDR1 KGHSH and CDR2 LQKENI. The CDR3 bases are TGTGCCAGCCGGGAAGGGGGCATACGGTTTGGAAACACCATATATTTT. Its translation: CASREGGIRFGNTIYF. Full variable domain (rest looked up from reference TRBV18 and TRBJ1-3): NAGVMQNPRHLVRRRGQEARLRCSPMKGHSHVYWYRQLPEEGLKFMVYLQKENIIDESGMPKERFSAEFPKEGPSILRIQQVVRGDSAAYFCASREGGIRFGNTIYFGEGSWLTVV.